This T cell receptor beta chain was recovered during a study of cytotoxic CD8 clonotypes in ibrutinib-treated CLL. Study observations and caveats: Public clonotypes were uncommon and contracted or stayed stable on treatment. Clonality was higher at ibrutinib response and returned toward baseline at progression.

The method was immunoSEQ multiplex PCR; TCRdb's version includes in-frame clones alone and lacks a portion of them. The repertoire holds roughly 250,000 clones, with 70% as singletons. Remarks on this clone: Its cognate antigen is unknown.

The receptor's source is a human donor with chronic lymphocytic leukemia. Sequenced material: PBMCs, taken after 24 months of ibrutinib treatment.

CDR3 amino acids: CASSPVAGAEEKLFF. CDR3 DNA sequence: TGCGCCAGCAGCCCAGTCGCGGGGGCGGAAGAAAAACTGTTTTTT. The chain has TRBV4-1 and TRBJ1-4; TRBD1 might be the D (6 bases). The germline V and J ends were trimmed by 4 bases and 8 bases, with 17 bases remaining between them. Germline CDR1 and CDR2: MGHRA and YSYEKL. The CDR3 length is 15 residues.